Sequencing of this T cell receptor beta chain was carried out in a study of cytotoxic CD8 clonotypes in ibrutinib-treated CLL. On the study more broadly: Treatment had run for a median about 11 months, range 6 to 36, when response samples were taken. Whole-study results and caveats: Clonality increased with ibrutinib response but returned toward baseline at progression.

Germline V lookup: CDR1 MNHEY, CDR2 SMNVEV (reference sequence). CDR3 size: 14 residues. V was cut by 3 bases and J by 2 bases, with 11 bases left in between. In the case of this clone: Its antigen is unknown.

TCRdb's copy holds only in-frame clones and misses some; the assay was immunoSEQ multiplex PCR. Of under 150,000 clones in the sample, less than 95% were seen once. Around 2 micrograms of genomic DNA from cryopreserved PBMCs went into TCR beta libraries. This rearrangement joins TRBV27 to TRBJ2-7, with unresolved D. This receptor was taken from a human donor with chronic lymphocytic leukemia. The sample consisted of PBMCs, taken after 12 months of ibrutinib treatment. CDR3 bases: TGTGCCAGCAGTTTCAGGCAGGCCACCTACGAGCAGTACTTC. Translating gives CASSFRQATYEQYF.